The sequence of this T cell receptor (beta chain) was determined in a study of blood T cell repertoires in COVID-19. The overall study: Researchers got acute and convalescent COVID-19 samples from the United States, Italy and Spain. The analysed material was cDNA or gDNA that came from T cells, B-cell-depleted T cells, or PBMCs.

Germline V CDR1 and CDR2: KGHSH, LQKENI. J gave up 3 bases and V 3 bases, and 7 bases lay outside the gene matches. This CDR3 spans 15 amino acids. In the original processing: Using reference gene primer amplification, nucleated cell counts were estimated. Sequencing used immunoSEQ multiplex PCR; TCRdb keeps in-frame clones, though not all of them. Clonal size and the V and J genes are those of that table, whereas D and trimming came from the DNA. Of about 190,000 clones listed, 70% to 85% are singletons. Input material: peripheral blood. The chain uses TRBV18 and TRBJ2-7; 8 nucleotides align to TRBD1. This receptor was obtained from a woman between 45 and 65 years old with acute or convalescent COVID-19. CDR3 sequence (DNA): TGTGCCAGCTCACCTAACACCGGACAGGGCTACGAGCAGTACTTC. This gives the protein CASSPNTGQGYEQYF.